This T cell receptor (beta chain) was captured in a study of identical twins. This CDR3 contains 13 residues. Trimming removed 3 bases at V and 8 bases at J, with 11 bases between. TCRdb independently ran MiXCR on the 5' RACE reads; one entry per CDR3 protein. Of hundreds of thousands of distinct CDR3 sequences detected, 21% appear once; the ten largest clones hold 4% to 4.5%. This sample also belongs to another study, concerning T cells expressing NK-cell markers.

This TCR was sampled from a woman younger than 30 in good health. The genes are TRBV12-3 or TRBV12-4 and TRBJ1-5; unclear D gene. Sequenced material: PBMCs. The CDR3 bases are TGTGCCAGCAGTTTTGAGGGTGGCAAGCCCCAGCATTTT. The encoded protein is CASSFEGGKPQHF.